The source of this TCR beta chain is a study of T cells in Graves' hyperthyroidism and ophthalmopathy. Researchers amplified the TCR beta CDR3 regions from RNA transcripts. First-round RT-PCR of the TCR CDR3 relied on the HTBI primer set. Via MiXCR, TCRdb re-called the multiplex PCR reads, giving one row per CDR3 protein. Counted here are about 500,000 distinct CDR3 sequences, about 15% occurring once; the ten biggest clones make up around 32%. Trimming shortened V by 0 bases and J by 0 bases, and 9 bases separated the two germline ends. CDR1 is SGDLS, CDR2 YYNGEE, per germline. This CDR3 comprises 16 residues.

The chain is built from TRBV9 and TRBJ2-2, with D possibly being TRBD2 (6 bases). This sequence was found in a woman younger than 45 with Graves' ophthalmopathy. What was sequenced was blood. The CDR3 reads CASSVGGGSNTGELFF. CDR3 sequence (DNA): TGTGCCAGCAGCGTAGGAGGAGGGTCGAACACCGGGGAGCTGTTTTTT.